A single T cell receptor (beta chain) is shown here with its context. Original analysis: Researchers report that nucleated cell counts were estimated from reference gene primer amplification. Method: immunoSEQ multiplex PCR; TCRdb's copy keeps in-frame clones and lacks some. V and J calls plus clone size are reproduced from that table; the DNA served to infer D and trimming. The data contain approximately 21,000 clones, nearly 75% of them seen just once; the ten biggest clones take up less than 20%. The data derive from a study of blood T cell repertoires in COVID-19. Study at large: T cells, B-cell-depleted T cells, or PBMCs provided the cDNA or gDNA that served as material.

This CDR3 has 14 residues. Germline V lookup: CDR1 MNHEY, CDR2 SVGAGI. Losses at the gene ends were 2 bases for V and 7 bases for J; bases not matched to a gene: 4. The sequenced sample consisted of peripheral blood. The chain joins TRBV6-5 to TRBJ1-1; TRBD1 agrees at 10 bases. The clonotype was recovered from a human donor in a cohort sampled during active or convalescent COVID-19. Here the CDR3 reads CASSYRQGAVEAFF. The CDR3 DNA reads TGTGCCAGCAGTTACCGACAGGGGGCAGTTGAAGCTTTCTTT.